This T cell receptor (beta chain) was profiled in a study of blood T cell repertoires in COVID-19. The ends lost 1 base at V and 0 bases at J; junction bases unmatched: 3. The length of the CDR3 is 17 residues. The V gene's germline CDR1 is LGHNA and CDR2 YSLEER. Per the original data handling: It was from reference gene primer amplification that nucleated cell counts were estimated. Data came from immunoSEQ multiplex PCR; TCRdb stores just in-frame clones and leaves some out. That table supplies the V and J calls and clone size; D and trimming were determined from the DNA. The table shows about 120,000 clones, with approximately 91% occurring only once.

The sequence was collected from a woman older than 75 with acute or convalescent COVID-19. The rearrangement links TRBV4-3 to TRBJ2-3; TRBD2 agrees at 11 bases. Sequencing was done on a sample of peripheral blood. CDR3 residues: CASSQGLAGSSTDTQYF. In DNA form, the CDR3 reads TGCGCCAGCAGCCAAGGACTAGCGGGGTCAAGCACAGATACGCAGTATTTT.